This TCR beta chain was sequenced for a study of CD8 T cells in Susac syndrome. Germline V gives CDR1 MNHEY, CDR2 SMNVEV (reference sequence). V shed 6 bases and J shed 8 bases, with 13 bases lying between them. The CDR3 consists of 12 residues. Random hexamers served to reverse transcribe roughly 0.45 to 1 ug RNA. Amplification of TCR beta CDR3 by immunoSEQ multiplex PCR spanned 54 Vbeta and 13 Jbeta. TCRdb redid the calling of the immunoSEQ multiplex PCR reads with MiXCR, one entry per CDR3 protein. The sample contains around 280,000 distinct CDR3 sequences, about 88% of which appear only once. The multiple sclerosis control group consisted of treatment-naive patients whose relapsing-remitting disease, which was either stable or active, fulfilled revised McDonald criteria.

Sequenced input: CD8+ T cells from PBMCs. The receptor was isolated from a human donor with multiple sclerosis. The V and J genes are TRBV27 and TRBJ1-1; no clear D. The CDR3 DNA reads TGTGCCAGCAGGCTGGGAGGCAGGGAAGCTTTCTTT. It is translated as CASRLGGREAFF.